A selection of T cell receptor beta chains follows, all from one sample in a study of cytomegalovirus exposure and HLA in healthy donors. Sequenced by immunoSEQ multiplex PCR; TCRdb stores in-frame clones only, minus some. The sample comprises about 150,000 clones, just under 80% of which are singletons, and around 7% rests with the top ten. The specimen sequenced was PBMCs. All receptors derive from a woman in her thirties or forties in good health and CMV-seropositive. CDR3s include the opening cysteine and the closing phenylalanine or tryptophan. D genes are given only for firm matches. Size values are once, few and many counts, or a class for expanded clones, and some rows have none.

j_call d_call clone_size cdr3_length v_call cdr3_nt cdr3_aa
TRBJ2-1 TRBD2 - 13 TRBV6-5 TGTGCCAGCAGTTACCGGGGGGGGGATGAGCAGTTCTTC CASSYRGGDEQFF
TRBJ1-1 TRBD1 - 15 TRBV18 TGTGCCACCGTGGACAGGCCGATGCCGAACGCTGAAGCTTTCTTT CATVDRPMPNAEAFF
TRBJ2-2 - medium-sized 14 TRBV4-1 TGCGCCAGCAGCCAAGGAGGTGGGACCGGGGAGCTGTTTTTT CASSQGGGTGELFF
TRBJ1-1 TRBD1 once 16 TRBV4-1 TGCGCCAGCAGCCAACGAGGACAGGTGCCGAACACTGAAGCTTTCTTT CASSQRGQVPNTEAFF
TRBJ1-2 TRBD1 once 14 TRBV7-9 TGTGCCAGCACCACCGGACAGGGCTCGTTTGGCTACACCTTC CASTTGQGSFGYTF
TRBJ2-3 - - 13 TRBV6-6 TGTGCCAGCAGGGTCAGGGTTGGAGATACGCAGTATTTT CASRVRVGDTQYF
TRBJ2-7 - - 14 TRBV6-1 TGTGCCAGCATAGACCAGGGGCTTAGGAGCGAGCAGTACTTC CASIDQGLRSEQYF
TRBJ1-5 TRBD1 - 16 TRBV5-6 TGTGCCAGCAGCTTTGGATACGACAGGGGCGATCAGCCCCAGCATTTT CASSFGYDRGDQPQHF
TRBJ1-3 - - 16 TRBV5-1 TGCGCCAGCAGCTTGGGGTCTACTAACATCGGAAACACCATATATTTT CASSLGSTNIGNTIYF
TRBJ2-7 TRBD1 - 16 TRBV5-5 TGTGCCAGCAGCCCGCTTCCAACAGGGGTTCCCTACGAGCAGTACTTC CASSPLPTGVPYEQYF
TRBJ2-1 - - 17 TRBV4-3 TGCGCCAGCAGCCAAGTAACAGTATCATCCGTATACAATGAGCAGTTCTTC CASSQVTVSSVYNEQFF
TRBJ1-1 - - 12 TRBV2 TGTGCCAGCATCCCGTTGAACACTGAAGCTTTCTTT CASIPLNTEAFF
TRBJ1-6 TRBD1 - 13 TRBV2 TGTGCCAGCAGTCAGGACAGGAATTCACCCCTCCACTTT CASSQDRNSPLHF
TRBJ2-5 TRBD2 - 14 TRBV7-2 TGTGCCAGCAGGCCGCTAGCGGGGGTAGAGACCCAGTACTTC CASRPLAGVETQYF
TRBJ1-1 - - 13 TRBV5-4 TGTGCCAGCAGCCTACAGGAGAACACTGAAGCTTTCTTT CASSLQENTEAFF
TRBJ1-1 - - 14 TRBV6-6 TGTGCCAGCATCCGGTCAACTTCTAACACTGAAGCTTTCTTT CASIRSTSNTEAFF